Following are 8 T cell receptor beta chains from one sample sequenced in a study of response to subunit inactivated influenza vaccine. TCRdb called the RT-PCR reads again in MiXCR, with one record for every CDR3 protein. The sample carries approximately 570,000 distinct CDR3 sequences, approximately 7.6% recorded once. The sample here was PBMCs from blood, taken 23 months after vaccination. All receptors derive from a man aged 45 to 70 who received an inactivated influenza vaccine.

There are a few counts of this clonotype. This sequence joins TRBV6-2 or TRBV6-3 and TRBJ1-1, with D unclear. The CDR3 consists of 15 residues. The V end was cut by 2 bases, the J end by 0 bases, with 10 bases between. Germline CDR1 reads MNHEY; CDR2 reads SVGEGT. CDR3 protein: CASSYNVLMNTEAFF. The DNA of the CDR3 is TGTGCCAGCAGTTACAACGTCTTAATGAACACTGAAGCTTTCTTT.

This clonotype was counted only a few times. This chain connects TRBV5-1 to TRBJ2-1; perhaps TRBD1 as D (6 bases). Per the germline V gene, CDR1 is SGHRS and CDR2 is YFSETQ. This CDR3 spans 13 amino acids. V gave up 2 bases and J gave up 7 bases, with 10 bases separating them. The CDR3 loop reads CASSFEQGNEQFF. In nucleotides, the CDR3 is TGCGCCAGCAGCTTCGAACAGGGAAATGAGCAGTTCTTC.

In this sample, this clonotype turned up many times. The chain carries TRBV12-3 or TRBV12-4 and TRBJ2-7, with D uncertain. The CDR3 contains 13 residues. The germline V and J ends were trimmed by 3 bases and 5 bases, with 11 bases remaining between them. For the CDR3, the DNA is TGTGCCAGCAGTTTTTCTACTGGGGACGAGCAGTACTTC. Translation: CASSFSTGDEQYF.

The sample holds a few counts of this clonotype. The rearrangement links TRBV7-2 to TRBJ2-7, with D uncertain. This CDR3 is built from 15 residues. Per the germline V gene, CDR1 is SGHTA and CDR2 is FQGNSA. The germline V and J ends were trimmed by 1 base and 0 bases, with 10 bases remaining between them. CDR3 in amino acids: CASSLVQSSSYEQYF. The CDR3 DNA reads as TGTGCCAGCAGCTTAGTCCAGTCGAGCTCCTACGAGCAGTACTTC.

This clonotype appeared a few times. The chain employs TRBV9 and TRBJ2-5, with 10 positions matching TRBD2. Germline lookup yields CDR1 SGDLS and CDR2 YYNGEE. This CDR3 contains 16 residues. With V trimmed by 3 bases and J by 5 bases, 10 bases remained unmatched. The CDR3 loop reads CASSGRPSGGRETQYF. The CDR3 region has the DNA TGTGCCAGCAGCGGCCGCCCTAGCGGGGGACGTGAGACCCAGTACTTC.

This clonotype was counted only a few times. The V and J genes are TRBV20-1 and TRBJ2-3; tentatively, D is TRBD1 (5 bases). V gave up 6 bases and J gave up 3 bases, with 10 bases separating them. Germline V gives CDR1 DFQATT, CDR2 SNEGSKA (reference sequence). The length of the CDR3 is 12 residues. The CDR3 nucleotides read TGCAGTGCCCAACCAGGGACAGATACGCAGTATTTT. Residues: CSAQPGTDTQYF.

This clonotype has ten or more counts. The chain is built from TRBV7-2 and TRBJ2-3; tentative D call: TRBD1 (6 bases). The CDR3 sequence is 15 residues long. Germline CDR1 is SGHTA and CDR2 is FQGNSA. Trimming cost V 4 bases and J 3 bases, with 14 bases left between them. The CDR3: CASSWRSGTTDTQYF. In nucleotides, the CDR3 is TGTGCCAGCAGCTGGCGGTCGGGGACAACAGATACGCAGTATTTT.

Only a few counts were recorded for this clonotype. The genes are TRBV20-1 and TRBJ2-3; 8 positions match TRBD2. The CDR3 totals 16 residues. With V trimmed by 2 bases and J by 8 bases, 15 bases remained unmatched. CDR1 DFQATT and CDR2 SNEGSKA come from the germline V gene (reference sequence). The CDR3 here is CSARPLQRGPPGTQYF. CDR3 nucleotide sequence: TGCAGTGCTAGACCTCTCCAGCGGGGGCCCCCTGGTACGCAGTATTTT.